The present TCR beta chain was sequenced within a study of T cell repertoires in cytomegalovirus infection. Study in general: CMV infection together with matching HLA type was indicated by public TCR beta signatures. The study, taken as a whole, reports: Summed public TCR beta family frequency identified CMV carriers bearing the relevant HLA. The response measured ex vivo was dominated by TCR beta clonotypes (HLA-C-restricted and CMV-specific).

TCRdb redid the calling of the reads with MiXCR, one entry per CDR3 protein. The top ten clones hold 13% of a sample with about 530,000 distinct CDR3 sequences, 26% of them seen once. V dropped 6 bases and J dropped 8; count of bases not matched to a gene: 6. Germline assignment: CDR1 MNHEY and CDR2 SVGAGI. The CDR3 is 14 residues long. The sample holds a few counts of this clonotype. Its cognate antigen is unknown. The sequenced material came from PBMCs. The TCR originated in a human donor in good health (CMV status not recorded). Some clones in this sample may be carry-over from other donors' samples. The chain combines TRBV6-5 with TRBJ1-6; 8 positions agree with TRBD1. CDR3 protein: CASSKDREYSPLHF. DNA for the CDR3: TGTGCCAGCAGCAAGGACAGGGAGTATTCACCCCTCCACTTT.